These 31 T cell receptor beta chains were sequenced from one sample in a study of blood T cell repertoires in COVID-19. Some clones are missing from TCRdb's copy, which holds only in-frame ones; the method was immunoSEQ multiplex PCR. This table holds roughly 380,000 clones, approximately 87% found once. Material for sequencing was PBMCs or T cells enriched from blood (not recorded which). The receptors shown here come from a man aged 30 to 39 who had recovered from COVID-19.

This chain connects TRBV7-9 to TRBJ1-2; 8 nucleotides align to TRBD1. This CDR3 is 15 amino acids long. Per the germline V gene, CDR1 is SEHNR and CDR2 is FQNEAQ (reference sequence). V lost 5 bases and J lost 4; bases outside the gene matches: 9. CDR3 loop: CASSPLTGESYGYTF. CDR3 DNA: TGTGCCAGCAGCCCCCTGACAGGGGAGAGCTATGGCTACACCTTC. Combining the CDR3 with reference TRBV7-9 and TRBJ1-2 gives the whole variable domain DTGVSQNPRHKITKRGQNVTFRCDPISEHNRLYWYRQTLGQGPEFLTYFQNEAQLEKSRLLSDRFSAERPKGSFSTLEIQRTEQGDSAMYLCASSPLTGESYGYTFGSGTRLTVV.

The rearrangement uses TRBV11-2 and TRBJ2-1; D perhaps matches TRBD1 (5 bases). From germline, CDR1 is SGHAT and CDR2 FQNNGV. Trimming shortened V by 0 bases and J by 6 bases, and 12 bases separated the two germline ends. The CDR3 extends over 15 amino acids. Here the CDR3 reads CASSLERQGGNEQFF. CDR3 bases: TGTGCCAGCAGCTTAGAGCGGCAGGGTGGCAATGAGCAGTTCTTC.

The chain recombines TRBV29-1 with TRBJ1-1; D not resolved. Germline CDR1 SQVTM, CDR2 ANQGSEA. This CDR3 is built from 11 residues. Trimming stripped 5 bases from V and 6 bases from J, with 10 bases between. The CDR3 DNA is TGCAGCGTTTATAAGTGGCCTGAAGCTTTCTTT. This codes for CSVYKWPEAFF.

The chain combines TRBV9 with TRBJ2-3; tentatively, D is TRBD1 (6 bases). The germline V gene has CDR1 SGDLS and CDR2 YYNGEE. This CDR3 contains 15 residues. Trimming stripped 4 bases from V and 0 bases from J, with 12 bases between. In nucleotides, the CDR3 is TGTGCCAGCAGCTTCCGGACAGCGAGCACAGATACGCAGTATTTT. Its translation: CASSFRTASTDTQYF.

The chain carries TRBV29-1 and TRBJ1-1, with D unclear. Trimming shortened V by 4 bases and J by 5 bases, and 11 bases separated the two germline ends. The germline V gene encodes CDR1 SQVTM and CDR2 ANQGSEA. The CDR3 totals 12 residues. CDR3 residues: CSVVSWQTEAFF. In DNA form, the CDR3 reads TGCAGCGTTGTATCTTGGCAGACTGAAGCTTTCTTT.

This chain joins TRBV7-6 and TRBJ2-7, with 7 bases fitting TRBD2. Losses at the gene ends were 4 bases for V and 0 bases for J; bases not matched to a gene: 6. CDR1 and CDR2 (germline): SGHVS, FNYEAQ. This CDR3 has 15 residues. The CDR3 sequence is CASSSLGGSSYEQYF. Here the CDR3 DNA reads TGTGCCAGCAGCTCCCTCGGCGGGAGCTCCTACGAGCAGTACTTC.

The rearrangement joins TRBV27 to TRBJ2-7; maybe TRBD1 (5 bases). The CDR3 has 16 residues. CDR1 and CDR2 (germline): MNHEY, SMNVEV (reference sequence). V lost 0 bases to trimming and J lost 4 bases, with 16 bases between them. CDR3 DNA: TGTGCCAGCAGTTTATCGCCTGCAGGGATGGTATACGAGCAGTACTTC. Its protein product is CASSLSPAGMVYEQYF.

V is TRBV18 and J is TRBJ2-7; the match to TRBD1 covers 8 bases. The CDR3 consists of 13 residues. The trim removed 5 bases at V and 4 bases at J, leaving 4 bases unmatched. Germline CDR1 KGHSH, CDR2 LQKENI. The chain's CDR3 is CASSRGQAYEQYF. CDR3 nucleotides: TGTGCCAGCTCAAGGGGACAGGCGTACGAGCAGTACTTC. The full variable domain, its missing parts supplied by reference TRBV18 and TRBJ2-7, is NAGVMQNPRHLVRRRGQEARLRCSPMKGHSHVYWYRQLPEEGLKFMVYLQKENIIDESGMPKERFSAEFPKEGPSILRIQQVVRGDSAAYFCASSRGQAYEQYFGPGTRLTVT.

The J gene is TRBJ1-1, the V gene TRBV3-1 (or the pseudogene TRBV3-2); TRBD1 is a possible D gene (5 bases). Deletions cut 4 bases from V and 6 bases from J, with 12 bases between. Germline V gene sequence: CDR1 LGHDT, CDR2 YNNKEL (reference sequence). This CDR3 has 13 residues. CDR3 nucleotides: TGTGCCAGCAGCCTAAGGGGTATCCCTGAAGCTTTCTTT. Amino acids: CASSLRGIPEAFF.

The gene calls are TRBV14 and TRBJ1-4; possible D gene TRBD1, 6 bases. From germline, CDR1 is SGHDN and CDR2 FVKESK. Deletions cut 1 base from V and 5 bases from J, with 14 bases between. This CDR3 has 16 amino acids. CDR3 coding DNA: TGTGCCAGCAGCCAAGGGGGGCAGGGCCTCAATGAAAAACTGTTTTTT. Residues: CASSQGGQGLNEKLFF.

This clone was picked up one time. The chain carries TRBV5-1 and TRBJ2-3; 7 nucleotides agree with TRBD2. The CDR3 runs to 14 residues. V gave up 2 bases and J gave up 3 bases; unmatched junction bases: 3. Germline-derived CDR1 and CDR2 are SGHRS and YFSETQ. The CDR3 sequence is CASSLAGITDTQYF. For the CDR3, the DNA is TGCGCCAGCAGCTTAGCGGGGATAACAGATACGCAGTATTTT.

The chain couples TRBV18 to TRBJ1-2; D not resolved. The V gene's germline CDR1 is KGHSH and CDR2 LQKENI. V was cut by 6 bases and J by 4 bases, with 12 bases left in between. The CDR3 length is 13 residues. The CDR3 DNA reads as TGTGCCAGCTCGGTCTCGGAGGGCTATGGCTACACCTTC. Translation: CASSVSEGYGYTF.

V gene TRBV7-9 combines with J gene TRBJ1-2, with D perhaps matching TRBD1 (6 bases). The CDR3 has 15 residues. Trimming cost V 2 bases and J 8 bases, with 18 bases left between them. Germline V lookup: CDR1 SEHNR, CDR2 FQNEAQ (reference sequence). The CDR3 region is CASSLIGGPGTGYTF. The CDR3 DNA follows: TGTGCCAGCAGCTTAATTGGGGGCCCCGGAACGGGCTACACCTTC.

The CDR3 DNA follows: TGCGCCAGCAGCCTGTGGGGACAGAACCAAGAGACCCAGTACTTC. Translated, it gives CASSLWGQNQETQYF. This rearrangement joins TRBV5-1 to TRBJ2-5; 7 bases are shared with TRBD1. CDR3 length: 15 residues. Germline trimming cut 4 bases from V and 0 bases from J; bases unmatched to any gene: 6. The germline V gene encodes CDR1 SGHRS and CDR2 YFSETQ.

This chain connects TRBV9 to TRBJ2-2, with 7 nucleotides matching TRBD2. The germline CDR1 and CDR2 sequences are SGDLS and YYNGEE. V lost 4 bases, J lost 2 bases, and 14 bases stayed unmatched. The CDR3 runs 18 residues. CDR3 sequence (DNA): TGTGCCAGCAGCCCGCCTCCACTTGGGGGGGTAAACACCGGGGAGCTGTTTTTT. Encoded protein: CASSPPPLGGVNTGELFF.

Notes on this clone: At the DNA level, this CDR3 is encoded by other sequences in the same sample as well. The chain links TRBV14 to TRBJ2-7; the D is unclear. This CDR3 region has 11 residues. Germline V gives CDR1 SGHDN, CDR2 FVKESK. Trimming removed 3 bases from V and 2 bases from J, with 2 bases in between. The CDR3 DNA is TGTGCCAGCAGCCATACCTACGAGCAGTACTTC. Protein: CASSHTYEQYF.

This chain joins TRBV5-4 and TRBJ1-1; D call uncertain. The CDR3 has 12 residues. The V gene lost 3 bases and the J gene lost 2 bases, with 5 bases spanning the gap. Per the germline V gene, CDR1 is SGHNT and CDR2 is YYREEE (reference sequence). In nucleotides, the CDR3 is TGTGCCAGCAGCTATAGTAACACTGAAGCTTTCTTT. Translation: CASSYSNTEAFF.

CDR3 DNA sequence: TGCGCCAGCAGTCTGGACAGGGAGGGTAATCAGCCCCAGCATTTT. This encodes CASSLDREGNQPQHF. This rearrangement joins TRBV10-2 to TRBJ1-5; 8 nucleotides agree with TRBD1. CDR1 is WSHSY and CDR2 is SAAADI in the germline V gene. Trimming cost V 5 bases and J 4 bases; bases outside gene matches: 7. The CDR3 extends over 15 amino acids.

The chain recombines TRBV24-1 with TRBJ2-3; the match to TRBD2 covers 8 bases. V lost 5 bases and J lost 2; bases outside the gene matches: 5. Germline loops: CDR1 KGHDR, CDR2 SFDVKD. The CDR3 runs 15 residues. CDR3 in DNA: TGTGCCACCAGTGCCACTAGCGGTTTCACAGATACGCAGTATTTT. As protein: CATSATSGFTDTQYF.

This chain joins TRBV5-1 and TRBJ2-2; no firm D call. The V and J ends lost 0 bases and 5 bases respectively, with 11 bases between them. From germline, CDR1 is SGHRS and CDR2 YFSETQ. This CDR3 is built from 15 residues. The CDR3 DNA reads TGCGCCAGCAGCTTGGGAGGCACTAAAACCGGGGAGCTGTTTTTT. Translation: CASSLGGTKTGELFF.

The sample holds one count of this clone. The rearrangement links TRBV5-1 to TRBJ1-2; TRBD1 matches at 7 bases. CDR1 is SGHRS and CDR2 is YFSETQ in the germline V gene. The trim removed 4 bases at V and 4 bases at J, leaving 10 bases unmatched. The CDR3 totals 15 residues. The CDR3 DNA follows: TGCGCCAGCAGCGAAACATCGACAGGGACCTATGGCTACACCTTC. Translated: CASSETSTGTYGYTF.

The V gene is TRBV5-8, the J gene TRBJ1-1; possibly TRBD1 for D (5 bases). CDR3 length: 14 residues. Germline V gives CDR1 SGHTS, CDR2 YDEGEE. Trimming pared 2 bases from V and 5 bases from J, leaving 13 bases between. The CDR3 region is CASSFAGRITEAFF. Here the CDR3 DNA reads TGTGCCAGCAGCTTCGCAGGGCGAATAACTGAAGCTTTCTTT.

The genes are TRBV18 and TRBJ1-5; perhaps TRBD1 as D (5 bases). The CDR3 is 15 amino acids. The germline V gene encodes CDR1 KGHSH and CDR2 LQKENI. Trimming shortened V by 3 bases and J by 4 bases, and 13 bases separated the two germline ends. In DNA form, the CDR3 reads TGTGCCAGCTCACCTCCAGGGTCGGAAAATCAGCCCCAGCATTTT. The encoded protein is CASSPPGSENQPQHF.

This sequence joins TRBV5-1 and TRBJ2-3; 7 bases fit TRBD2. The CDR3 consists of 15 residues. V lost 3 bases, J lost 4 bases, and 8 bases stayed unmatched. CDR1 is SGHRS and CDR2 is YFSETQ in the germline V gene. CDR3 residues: CASSSKRGLPDTQYF. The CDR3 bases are TGCGCCAGCAGCTCCAAGCGGGGACTCCCAGATACGCAGTATTTT.

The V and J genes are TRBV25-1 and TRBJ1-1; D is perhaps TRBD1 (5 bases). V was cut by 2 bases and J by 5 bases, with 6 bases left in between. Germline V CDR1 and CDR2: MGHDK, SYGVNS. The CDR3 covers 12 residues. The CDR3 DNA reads TGTGCCAGCAGTGAACCAGGGACTGAAGCTTTCTTT. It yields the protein CASSEPGTEAFF.

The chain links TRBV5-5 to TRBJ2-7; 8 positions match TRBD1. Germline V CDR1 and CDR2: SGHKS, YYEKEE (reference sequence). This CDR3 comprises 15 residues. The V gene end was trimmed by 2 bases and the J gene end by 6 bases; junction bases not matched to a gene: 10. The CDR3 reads CASSFFGTGLGEQYF. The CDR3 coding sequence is TGTGCCAGCAGCTTTTTTGGGACAGGCCTTGGCGAGCAGTACTTC.

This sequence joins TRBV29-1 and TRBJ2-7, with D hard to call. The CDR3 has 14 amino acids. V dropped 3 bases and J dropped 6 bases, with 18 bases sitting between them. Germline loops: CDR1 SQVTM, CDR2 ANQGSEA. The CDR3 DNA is TGCAGCGTTGAGCGTGGCCTCAACTCGGGCGAGCAGTACTTC. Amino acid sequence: CSVERGLNSGEQYF.

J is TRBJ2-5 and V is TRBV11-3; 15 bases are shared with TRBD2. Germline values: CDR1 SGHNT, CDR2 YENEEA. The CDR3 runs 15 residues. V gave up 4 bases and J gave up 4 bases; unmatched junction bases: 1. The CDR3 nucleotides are TGTGCCAGCAGCTCGGGACTAGCGGGGGGAGAGACCCAGTACTTC. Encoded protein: CASSSGLAGGETQYF.

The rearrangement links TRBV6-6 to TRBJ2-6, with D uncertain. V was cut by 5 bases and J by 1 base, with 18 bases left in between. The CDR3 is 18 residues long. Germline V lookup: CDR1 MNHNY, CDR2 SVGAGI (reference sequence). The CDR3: CASSLHLSTHSGANVLTF. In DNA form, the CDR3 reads TGTGCCAGCAGTCTCCATTTGAGCACTCATTCTGGGGCCAACGTCCTGACTTTC.

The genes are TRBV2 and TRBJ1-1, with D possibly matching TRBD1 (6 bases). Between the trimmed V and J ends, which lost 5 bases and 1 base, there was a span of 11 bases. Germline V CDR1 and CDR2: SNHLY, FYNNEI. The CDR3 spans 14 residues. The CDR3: CASSFLGGNTEAFF. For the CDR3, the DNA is TGTGCCAGCAGTTTCCTAGGGGGGAACACTGAAGCTTTCTTT.

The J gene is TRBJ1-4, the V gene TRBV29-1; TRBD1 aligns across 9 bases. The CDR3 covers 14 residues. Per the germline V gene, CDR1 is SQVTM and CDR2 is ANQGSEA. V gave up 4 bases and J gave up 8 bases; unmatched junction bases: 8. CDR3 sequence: CSVVGVTGGEKLFF. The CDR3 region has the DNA TGCAGCGTTGTCGGCGTGACAGGGGGGGAAAAACTGTTTTTT. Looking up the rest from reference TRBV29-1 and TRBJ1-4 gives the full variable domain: SAVISQKPSRDICQRGTSLTIQCQVDSQVTMMFWYRQQPGQSLTLIATANQGSEATYESGFVIDKFPISRPNLTFSTLTVSNMSPEDSSIYLCSVVGVTGGEKLFFGSGTQLSVL.